The T cell receptor beta chain described here comes from a study of naive and memory T cell subsets. Four PCR rounds used nested alpha and beta constant region primers plus the SP2 primer. Reverse transcription of blood and skin TCR RNA was primed at alpha and beta constant regions. TCRdb ran MiXCR on the 5' RACE reads and lists one entry per CDR3 protein. The data show approximately 32,000 distinct CDR3 sequences, about a sixth seen once. Germline-derived CDR1 and CDR2 are SGHVS and FQNEAQ. CDR3 length: 15 amino acids. Trimming removed 0 bases from V and 2 bases from J, with 10 bases in between. TCR cDNA received a 3' ligated oligonucleotide that carried a UMI. Points from the study as a whole: The RNA method is potentially sensitive to activation and differentiation changes.

In regard to this clonotype: What it recognizes is unknown.

This chain joins TRBV7-8 and TRBJ2-5; TRBD1 might be the D (5 bases). This TCR derives from a female donor in good health. The CDR3 DNA is TGTGCCAGCAGCTTAGCCGCGGCAGGGCAAGAGACCCAGTACTTC. It codes for CASSLAAAGQETQYF.